The rows below give T cell receptor beta chains drawn from one sample of a study of T cell repertoires in cytomegalovirus infection. TCRdb redid the calling of the reads with MiXCR, one entry per CDR3 protein. The sample yields 600,000 to 800,000 distinct CDR3 sequences, approximately 24% seen once. The sequencing input was CD8+ T cells from PBMCs. These receptor sequences come from a human donor in good health (CMV status not recorded). Some clones in this sample may be carry-over from other donors' samples. Each CDR3 is given with its conserved first and last residue. A D gene is named only where the DNA matches it firmly. Clone size is stated in some rows and not others, as once, few, many or a class when expanded.

clone_size: .; v_call: TRBV27; j_call: TRBJ2-3; d_call: .; cdr3_nt: TGTGCCATCGGCCATGGCGGGGTAGCAGATACGCAGTATTTT; cdr3_aa: CAIGHGGVADTQYF
clone_size: .; v_call: TRBV7-9; j_call: TRBJ2-6; d_call: .; cdr3_nt: TGTGCCAGCAGCGCGCCTCGGGGAGGACAGGCTCCCTCTGGGGCCAACGTCCTGACTTTC; cdr3_aa: CASSAPRGGQAPSGANVLTF
clone_size: many; v_call: TRBV29-1; j_call: TRBJ1-2; d_call: .; cdr3_nt: TGCAGCGTTGACGAGGTCCGCCTGGGCTATGGCTACACCTTC; cdr3_aa: CSVDEVRLGYGYTF
clone_size: .; v_call: TRBV7-3; j_call: TRBJ2-3; d_call: TRBD1; cdr3_nt: TGTGCCAGCAGCTCCCGAGGACAGGGTCCTAGCACAGATACGCAGTATTTT; cdr3_aa: CASSSRGQGPSTDTQYF
clone_size: few; v_call: TRBV11-2; j_call: TRBJ2-5; d_call: TRBD2; cdr3_nt: TGTGCCAGCAGCTCCCCTCTAGCGGGGGGAAGCGAGACCCAGTACTTC; cdr3_aa: CASSSPLAGGSETQYF
clone_size: many; v_call: TRBV7-2; j_call: TRBJ2-1; d_call: TRBD1; cdr3_nt: TGTGCCAGCGGACAGGGGAATGAGCAGTTCTTC; cdr3_aa: CASGQGNEQFF
clone_size: .; v_call: TRBV12-3/TRBV12-4; j_call: TRBJ2-2; d_call: .; cdr3_nt: TGTGCCAGCAGTTTTTCGAGGGGGGCTATTACCGGGGAGCTGTTTTTT; cdr3_aa: CASSFSRGAITGELFF
clone_size: once; v_call: TRBV24-1; j_call: TRBJ2-5; d_call: TRBD2; cdr3_nt: TGTGCCACCAGTGACCCTACTAGCGGGGGGGAGACCCAGTACTTC; cdr3_aa: CATSDPTSGGETQYF
clone_size: .; v_call: TRBV28; j_call: TRBJ1-6; d_call: TRBD1; cdr3_nt: TGTGCCAGCAGTTACCGACAGGGTGGGCATTCACCCCTCCACTTT; cdr3_aa: CASSYRQGGHSPLHF
clone_size: few; v_call: TRBV24-1; j_call: TRBJ1-2; d_call: .; cdr3_nt: TGTGCCACCAGTGATGCCTATGGCTACACCTTC; cdr3_aa: CATSDAYGYTF
clone_size: many; v_call: TRBV7-2; j_call: TRBJ2-1; d_call: .; cdr3_nt: TGTGCCAGCAGCTTACAGGGGGACTCCTCCTACAATGAGCAGTTCTTC; cdr3_aa: CASSLQGDSSYNEQFF
clone_size: .; v_call: TRBV5-4; j_call: TRBJ1-1; d_call: TRBD1; cdr3_nt: TGTGCCAGCATCACAGGGGCTGAAGCTTTCTTT; cdr3_aa: CASITGAEAFF
clone_size: few; v_call: TRBV7-8; j_call: TRBJ2-1; d_call: TRBD2; cdr3_nt: TGTGCCAGCAGCTTACCGGGGGGGATCTACAATGAGCAGTTCTTC; cdr3_aa: CASSLPGGIYNEQFF
clone_size: .; v_call: TRBV3-1; j_call: TRBJ2-2; d_call: .; cdr3_nt: TGTGCCAGCAGCCAAGCGTCGGGCTATCCCGGGGAGCTGTTTTTT; cdr3_aa: CASSQASGYPGELFF
clone_size: few; v_call: TRBV20-1; j_call: TRBJ2-5; d_call: .; cdr3_nt: TGCAGTGCTTTGTCTAGCGCGATCCAAGAGACCCAGTACTTC; cdr3_aa: CSALSSAIQETQYF
clone_size: .; v_call: TRBV4-2; j_call: TRBJ2-7; d_call: .; cdr3_nt: TGTGCCAGCAGCCAAGATTTAGGGGACGAGCAGTACTTC; cdr3_aa: CASSQDLGDEQYF
clone_size: .; v_call: TRBV7-9; j_call: TRBJ1-2; d_call: .; cdr3_nt: TGTGCCAGCAGCCTAGGGGAAGGGCCCATCTATGGCTACACCTTC; cdr3_aa: CASSLGEGPIYGYTF
clone_size: .; v_call: TRBV25-1; j_call: TRBJ2-3; d_call: .; cdr3_nt: TGTGCCAGCAGTCAAAGGGGGACGGCAGATACGCAGTATTTT; cdr3_aa: CASSQRGTADTQYF
clone_size: few; v_call: TRBV29-1; j_call: TRBJ1-2; d_call: .; cdr3_nt: TGCAGCGTTGAAGGGGTAGGAAGCTATGGCTACACCTTC; cdr3_aa: CSVEGVGSYGYTF
clone_size: .; v_call: TRBV6-5; j_call: TRBJ2-2; d_call: .; cdr3_nt: TGTGCCAGCAGCCAAACTTATACAGGGATTCACACCGGGGAGCTGTTTTTT; cdr3_aa: CASSQTYTGIHTGELFF
clone_size: .; v_call: TRBV29-1; j_call: TRBJ1-2; d_call: TRBD1; cdr3_nt: TGCAGCGTCACGGGACAGAACTATGGCTACACCTTC; cdr3_aa: CSVTGQNYGYTF
clone_size: few; v_call: TRBV25-1; j_call: TRBJ2-1; d_call: .; cdr3_nt: TGTGCCAGCACGGGGCTCTTTGATGAGCAGTTCTTC; cdr3_aa: CASTGLFDEQFF
clone_size: many; v_call: TRBV7-3; j_call: TRBJ2-1; d_call: .; cdr3_nt: TGTGCCAGCAGCTTAAGCGGGGAAACCTACAATGAGCAGTTCTTC; cdr3_aa: CASSLSGETYNEQFF
clone_size: .; v_call: TRBV27; j_call: TRBJ1-2; d_call: TRBD1; cdr3_nt: TGTGCCAGCAGCGGACAGGGGTTCTATGGCTACACCTTC; cdr3_aa: CASSGQGFYGYTF